The source of this T cell receptor beta chain is a study of stem cell transplantation in POMP-related autoinflammatory disease. Study-wide context: Hypothesis: faulty thymoproteasomes impair CD8+ T-cell selection, skewing TRB repertoires. Before transplant, CD4+ T cells skewed naive and CD8+ proportions were low.

Some clones are missing from TCRdb's copy, which holds only in-frame ones; the method was immunoSEQ multiplex PCR. The table lists about 3,000 clones, 91% of them singletons. This CDR3 is built from 14 residues. V was pared by 4 bases and J by 3 bases, with 0 bases of the junction left unmatched. CDR1 and CDR2 (germline): MGHRA, YSYEKL. As for this clone: The antigen is not known.

General study findings and limits: A trend toward lower repertoire diversity and greater clonality appeared in every analyzed T-cell subset of PRAID patients.

The chain carries TRBV4-1 and TRBJ2-2; TRBD2 aligns across 9 bases. This material consisted of CD4+ follicular helper T cells (Tfh) from PBMCs, taken after stem cell transplantation. This TCR came from a human patient with POMP-related autoinflammation and immune dysregulation (PRAID). Some T cells may be provided by the graft donor. CDR3 in DNA: TGCGCCAGCAGCCTAGCGGGAGACACCGGGGAGCTGTTTTTT. Amino acids: CASSLAGDTGELFF.